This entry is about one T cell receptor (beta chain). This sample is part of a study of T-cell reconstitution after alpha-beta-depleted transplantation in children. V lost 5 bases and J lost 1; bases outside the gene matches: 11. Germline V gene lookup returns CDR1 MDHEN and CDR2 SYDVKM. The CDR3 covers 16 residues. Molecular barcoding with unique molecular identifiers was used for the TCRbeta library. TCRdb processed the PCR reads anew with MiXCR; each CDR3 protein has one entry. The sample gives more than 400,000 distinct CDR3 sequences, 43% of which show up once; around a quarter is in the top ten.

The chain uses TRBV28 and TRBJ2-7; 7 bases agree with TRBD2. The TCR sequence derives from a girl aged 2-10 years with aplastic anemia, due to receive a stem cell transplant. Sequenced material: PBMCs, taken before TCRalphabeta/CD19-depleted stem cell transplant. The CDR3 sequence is CASSPALAGPSYEQYF. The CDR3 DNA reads TGTGCCAGCAGTCCCGCTTTAGCGGGTCCTTCCTACGAGCAGTACTTC.